The following is a TCR beta chain sequence with its context. Its cognate antigen is unknown. Trimming cost V 0 bases and J 7 bases, with 12 bases left between them. This CDR3 has 15 residues. The germline CDR1 and CDR2 sequences are ENHRY and SYGVKD. These data come from a study of Ad26.COV2.S vaccination and SARS-CoV-2 variants. Whole-study context: Enrolled in COV1001, the donor was in the Ad26.COV2.S trial arm, which received the vaccine. Intramuscularly, Ad26.COV2.S was given either once or twice, 56 days apart.

Regarding treatment: over 15 received Ad26.COV2.S at low or high dose, single or two shots; a few received placebo; per-sample allocation not given. At day 63 after the first vaccine or placebo injection, samples were drawn. Points from the study as a whole: People given the vaccine had a wider spike-specific TCR breadth than placebo recipients did. With respect to non-spike TCR breadth, vaccine and placebo recipients were similar.

The protocol was immunoSEQ multiplex PCR, while the TCRdb copy is restricted to in-frame clones and leaves out a portion. In the table there are a few hundred thousand clones, around 90% of which are singletons. Specimen: peripheral blood, collected in a trial of Ad26.COV2.S vaccine versus placebo. This chain links TRBV10-3 with TRBJ1-4, with D possibly being TRBD1 (5 bases). The clonotype originates from a person between 18 and 60 years old who received the Ad26.COV2.S COVID-19 vaccine or a placebo. The CDR3 bases are TGTGCCATCAGTGAGTCCGGGGGTTCTAGTGAAAAACTGTTTTTT. This sequence encodes CAISESGGSSEKLFF.